Below are 20 T cell receptor beta chains sequenced from a single sample in a study of PD-L1 blockade in urothelial cancer. Sequencing was performed with immunoSEQ multiplex PCR; in TCRdb, only in-frame clones are kept and a portion is missing. Among 50,000 to 65,000 clones listed, under 90% were seen once. Here the sequenced sample was PBMCs, taken around atezolizumab (anti-PD-L1) treatment. These receptor sequences come from a man in his forties with urothelial cancer.

This sequence joins TRBV5-1 and TRBJ2-2; D is perhaps TRBD2 (6 bases). The CDR3 is 15 residues long. With 1 base removed from V and 4 bases from J, the gap between germline ends came to 11 bases. The germline V gene has CDR1 SGHRS and CDR2 YFSETQ. The CDR3 spells CASSLSVGGTGELFF. The DNA for the CDR3 is TGCGCCAGCAGCTTGAGCGTGGGGGGCACCGGGGAGCTGTTTTTT.

The gene calls are TRBV9 and TRBJ2-5; the match to TRBD2 covers 9 bases. There are 16 residues in the CDR3. Trimming cost V 1 base and J 2 bases; bases outside gene matches: 6. Per the germline V gene, CDR1 is SGDLS and CDR2 is YYNGEE. The chain's CDR3 is CASSVWGLAEQETQYF. The CDR3 DNA reads TGTGCCAGCAGCGTATGGGGACTAGCAGAACAAGAGACCCAGTACTTC.

The chain joins TRBV5-4 to TRBJ2-7, with a tentative D call TRBD1 (6 bases). CDR3 length: 13 residues. Trimming stripped 0 bases from V and 6 bases from J, with 10 bases between. In germline, CDR1 is SGHNT, CDR2 YYREEE (reference sequence). The CDR3 region is CASSLVGGSEQYF. CDR3 DNA sequence: TGTGCCAGCAGCTTGGTTGGGGGCAGCGAGCAGTACTTC.

V is TRBV11-2 and J is TRBJ1-4; the D gene is possibly TRBD1 (5 bases). V was shortened by 5 bases and J by 1 base, with 11 bases between the two germline ends. The CDR3 runs to 15 residues. CDR1 SGHAT and CDR2 FQNNGV come from the germline V gene. CDR3 loop: CASSLLGGTNEKLFF. In DNA form, the CDR3 reads TGTGCCAGCAGCCTCTTGGGGGGAACTAATGAAAAACTGTTTTTT.

V gene TRBV6-4 combines with J gene TRBJ2-2; 10 bases are shared with TRBD2. The CDR3 is made up of 17 amino acids. From germline, CDR1 is MRHNA and CDR2 SNTAGT. Trimming cost V 9 bases and J 5 bases; bases outside gene matches: 15. The CDR3 reads CASQLAGMLIRTGELFF. In DNA, the CDR3 is TGTGCCAGTCAACTAGCGGGGATGTTAATTCGTACCGGGGAGCTGTTTTTT.

The chain has TRBV6-1 and TRBJ1-5; D is unclear. V was clipped by 5 bases and J by 5 bases, with 13 bases between them. CDR3 length: 14 residues. Germline lookup yields CDR1 MNHNS and CDR2 SASEGT. The CDR3 DNA is TGTGCCAGCAGTCGGGAGCGCTCCTATCAGCCCCAGCATTTT. Protein product: CASSRERSYQPQHF.

This clone was observed a few times. The chain couples TRBV28 to TRBJ2-7; 8 positions match TRBD1. Germline lookup yields CDR1 MDHEN and CDR2 SYDVKM. The CDR3 is 13 residues long. The trim removed 5 bases at V and 3 bases at J, leaving 3 bases unmatched. As DNA, the CDR3 is TGTGCCAGCAGTATGGGACAGGACTACGAGCAGTACTTC. Amino acids: CASSMGQDYEQYF.

The CDR3 protein is CASSLRDRISEQFF. In nucleotides, the CDR3 is TGTGCCAGCAGCTTGAGGGACAGGATTTCTGAGCAGTTCTTC. V usage is TRBV7-2 and J usage is TRBJ2-1; 8 bases fit TRBD1. This CDR3 contains 14 residues. Looked up from germline, CDR1 is SGHTA and CDR2 is FQGNSA. V shed 3 bases and J 9 bases; nucleotides not matched to a gene: 7.

Only a few counts were recorded for this clone. The V call is TRBV19, the J call TRBJ2-7; D call uncertain. The V gene lost 3 bases and the J gene lost 3 bases, with 9 bases spanning the gap. The CDR3 is 13 residues long. From germline, CDR1 is LNHDA and CDR2 SQIVND (reference sequence). The chain's CDR3 is CASSMRHLYEQYF. CDR3 DNA sequence: TGTGCCAGTAGTATGAGACACCTCTACGAGCAGTACTTC.

This clone was observed once. This chain uses TRBV10-3 with TRBJ2-1, with D perhaps TRBD1 (5 bases). This CDR3 is built from 12 residues. V lost 6 bases and J lost 10, with 13 bases in between. Germline CDR1 is ENHRY and CDR2 is SYGVKD. DNA of the CDR3: TGTGCCATCAGGGGGCGAGTGGGGGAGCAGTTCTTC. Its translation is CAIRGRVGEQFF.

V usage is TRBV28 and J usage is TRBJ1-3; TRBD1 might be the D (5 bases). Germline-derived CDR1 and CDR2 are MDHEN and SYDVKM. This CDR3 has 16 amino acids. V lost 6 bases to trimming and J lost 3 bases, with 18 bases between them. CDR3 bases: TGTGCCAGCAGCCATCAGGGAGGGGTGGGTGGAAACACCATATATTTT. It codes for CASSHQGGVGGNTIYF.

Points on this clone: This may be a read error: a much more frequent sequence differs by one nucleotide. This same CDR3 is encoded by further DNA sequences in the sample. The gene calls are TRBV10-3 and TRBJ2-7; 7 nucleotides align to TRBD1. Germline values: CDR1 ENHRY, CDR2 SYGVKD. CDR3 length: 12 residues. The CDR3 DNA is TGCGCCATCAGTGGCACAGGGGATGCGCAGTACTTC. Amino acid sequence: CAISGTGDAQYF.

V usage is TRBV5-1 and J usage is TRBJ2-5; 7 bases match TRBD2. The V gene's germline CDR1 is SGHRS and CDR2 YFSETQ. The CDR3 has 13 amino acids. V gave up 4 bases and J gave up 4 bases; unmatched junction bases: 4. Here the CDR3 reads CASSTSSGETQYF. In nucleotides, the CDR3 is TGCGCCAGCAGCACATCTAGCGGAGAGACCCAGTACTTC.

This clone was seen a single time. The rearrangement uses TRBV29-1 and TRBJ2-5; 10 nucleotides agree with TRBD2. The ends lost 4 bases at V and 5 bases at J; junction bases unmatched: 16. Looked up from germline, CDR1 is SQVTM and CDR2 is ANQGSEA. The CDR3 spans 17 residues. The CDR3 bases are TGCAGCGTTGCCGGTGTGGAGCGGGAGGGCCGTAGGGAGACCCAGTACTTC. Translating it yields CSVAGVEREGRRETQYF.

V and J are TRBV30 and TRBJ1-2; 7 bases agree with TRBD1. The CDR3 length is 11 residues. Germline V gene lookup returns CDR1 GTSNPN and CDR2 SVGIG (reference sequence). Trimming took 4 bases from V and 7 from J; bases not matched to a gene: 3. In nucleotides, the CDR3 is TGTGCCTGGACCGGGACAGTTGGCTACACCTTC. This translates into CAWTGTVGYTF.

This chain connects TRBV19 to TRBJ1-5; the match to TRBD1 covers 9 bases. The CDR3 has 14 residues. V gave up 6 bases and J gave up 8 bases; unmatched junction bases: 8. Germline CDR1 LNHDA, CDR2 SQIVND (reference sequence). The CDR3 DNA follows: TGTGCCAGTAGCTATCCGGGACAGGGAAAGCCCCAGCATTTT. Its protein product is CASSYPGQGKPQHF. Full variable domain (outside the CDR3, taken from reference TRBV19 and TRBJ1-5): DGGITQSPKYLFRKEGQNVTLSCEQNLNHDAMYWYRQDPGQGLRLIYYSQIVNDFQKGDIAEGYSVSREKKESFPLTVTSAQKNPTAFYLCASSYPGQGKPQHFGDGTRLSIL.

There are a few counts of this clone. The rearrangement joins TRBV4-1 to TRBJ2-7, with 11 bases identical to TRBD2. The CDR3 runs to 15 residues. Trimming cost V 6 bases and J 0 bases; bases outside gene matches: 4. CDR1 is MGHRA and CDR2 is YSYEKL in the germline V gene. The DNA for the CDR3 is TGCGCCAGCAGGCCAACTAGCGGGGGCTCCTACGAGCAGTACTTC. Translation gives CASRPTSGGSYEQYF.

This chain links TRBV5-4 with TRBJ1-4; 7 bases are shared with TRBD1. The V segment lost 3 bases and the J segment 7 bases; nucleotides outside the gene matches: 3. CDR1 SGHNT and CDR2 YYREEE come from the germline V gene (reference sequence). CDR3 length equals 13 residues. Written as DNA, the CDR3 is TGTGCCAGCAGCTACGGGACAGCTGAAAAACTGTTTTTT. Amino acid sequence: CASSYGTAEKLFF.

A note on this clone: No conserved phenylalanine or tryptophan ends this CDR3, so it is likely a read error. This chain uses TRBV30 with TRBJ2-7; 16 positions agree with TRBD2. The V gene's germline CDR1 is GTSNPN and CDR2 SVGIG (reference sequence). The CDR3 has 17 residues. V dropped 2 bases and J dropped 1; count of bases not matched to a gene: 5. CDR3 amino acids: CAWSRPGLAGGSYEQYL. The DNA for the CDR3 is TGTGCCTGGAGTCGACCGGGACTAGCGGGAGGGTCCTACGAGCAGTACCTC.

The chain employs TRBV5-4 and TRBJ1-5; 7 bases are shared with TRBD1. Unmatched junction bases numbered 7, after V lost 5 bases and J lost 2 bases. The length of the CDR3 is 15 residues. Germline CDR1 SGHNT, CDR2 YYREEE (reference sequence). For the CDR3, the DNA is TGTGCCAGCAGTCCCAGGGGGGTGGGCAATCAGCCCCAGCATTTT. Protein product: CASSPRGVGNQPQHF. Full variable domain (outside the CDR3, taken from reference TRBV5-4 and TRBJ1-5): ETGVTQSPTHLIKTRGQQVTLRCSSQSGHNTVSWYQQALGQGPQFIFQYYREEENGRGNFPPRFSGLQFPNYSSELNVNALELDDSALYLCASSPRGVGNQPQHFGDGTRLSIL.